A selection of T cell receptor beta chains follows, all from one sample in a study of blood T cell repertoires in COVID-19. Only in-frame clones appear in the TCRdb table, and some are missing; sequencing was by immunoSEQ multiplex PCR. The sample has 200,000 to 250,000 clones, under 90% seen once. The specimen sequenced was peripheral blood. Receptor source: a man aged 45 to 65 with acute or convalescent COVID-19. CDR3s include the opening cysteine and the closing phenylalanine or tryptophan. The D gene is left open where the match is weak. Only some rows state a clone size, as once, few, many or a class for expanded clones.

abundance,d_gene,v_gene,j_gene,CDR3aa,CDR3nt
few,TRBD1,TRBV10-3,TRBJ1-2,CAIRTGGAGYTF,TGTGCCATCAGGACAGGGGGAGCGGGCTACACCTTC
-,-,TRBV7-2,TRBJ1-6,CASSTGQAFYNSPLHF,TGTGCCAGCAGCACGGGACAAGCCTTCTATAATTCACCCCTCCACTTT
-,-,TRBV5-8,TRBJ1-3,CASSFSSGNTIYF,TGTGCCAGCAGCTTCAGCTCTGGAAACACCATATATTTT
-,-,TRBV5-3,TRBJ1-1,CARSLVSPPSSPGHSNTEAFF,TGTGCCAGAAGCTTGGTTTCACCCCCCTCATCTCCGGGACATTCGAACACTGAAGCTTTCTTT
-,TRBD1,TRBV5-4,TRBJ2-7,CASSSGTVAYEQYF,TGTGCCAGCAGCTCCGGGACAGTCGCCTACGAGCAGTACTTC
-,-,TRBV18,TRBJ1-1,CASSLNMNTEAFF,TGTGCCAGCTCACTAAATATGAACACTGAAGCTTTCTTT
-,TRBD1,TRBV7-9,TRBJ1-4,CASSLGQGRGNEKLFF,TGTGCCAGCAGCTTAGGACAGGGCCGAGGGAATGAAAAACTGTTTTTT
-,TRBD1,TRBV5-1,TRBJ2-2,CASSFRDSANTGELFF,TGCGCCAGCAGCTTCCGGGACAGTGCGAACACCGGGGAGCTGTTTTTT
-,TRBD1,TRBV5-1,TRBJ1-1,CASGTANTEAFF,TGCGCCAGTGGGACAGCTAACACTGAAGCTTTCTTT
-,TRBD2,TRBV7-2,TRBJ2-5,CASSLGGLAGDETQYF,TGTGCCAGCAGCTTAGGGGGGCTAGCGGGGGACGAGACCCAGTACTTC
-,-,TRBV4-1,TRBJ1-3,CASSPGHSGNTIYF,TGCGCCAGCAGCCCCGGACATTCTGGAAACACCATATATTTT
-,TRBD2,TRBV3-1/TRBV3-2,TRBJ2-3,CASRSPLQRGPSTDTQYF,TGTGCCAGCAGGTCCCCGTTGCAGCGGGGGCCTAGCACAGATACGCAGTATTTT
-,TRBD1,TRBV6-5,TRBJ2-1,CASSRDSYQQFF,TGTGCCAGCAGCCGGGACAGCTACCAGCAGTTCTTC
-,TRBD1,TRBV9,TRBJ1-6,CASSPGQGGLSPLHF,TGTGCCAGCAGCCCAGGACAGGGTGGCCTTTCACCCCTCCACTTT
few,-,TRBV11-2,TRBJ1-4,CASSLSPVEKLFF,TGTGCCAGCAGCTTAAGTCCGGTTGAAAAACTGTTTTTT
-,-,TRBV15,TRBJ1-4,CATSPPGDNEKLFF,TGTGCCACCAGCCCCCCGGGAGATAATGAAAAACTGTTTTTT
-,-,TRBV6-7,TRBJ2-7,CASSYSGPRGSYEQYF,TGTGCCAGCAGTTACTCGGGCCCCAGGGGTTCCTACGAGCAGTACTTC
-,-,TRBV5-8,TRBJ1-5,CASSISQGQPQHF,TGTGCCAGCAGCATTTCACAGGGTCAGCCCCAGCATTTT
-,TRBD2,TRBV5-1,TRBJ2-7,CASSGSGGTVTEQYF,TGCGCCAGCAGCGGAAGCGGGGGCACCGTTACCGAGCAGTACTTC
-,-,TRBV6-5,TRBJ2-6,CASTRGSAGANVLTF,TGTGCCAGCACCCGAGGTAGTGCTGGGGCCAACGTCCTGACTTTC
-,-,TRBV5-1,TRBJ2-5,CASSLALWETQYF,TGCGCCAGCAGCTTGGCCCTATGGGAGACCCAGTACTTC
-,TRBD1,TRBV5-4,TRBJ1-1,CASSLEGGKVEAFF,TGTGCCAGCAGCCTGGAAGGGGGCAAAGTTGAAGCTTTCTTT
-,-,TRBV3-1/TRBV3-2,TRBJ1-4,CATDRNSNEKLFF,TGTGCCACCGACAGGAATTCTAATGAAAAACTGTTTTTT
-,TRBD1,TRBV18,TRBJ1-6,CASSPLSRTGDNFNSPLHF,TGTGCCAGCTCACCACTTTCCCGGACAGGAGACAATTTTAATTCACCCCTCCACTTT
-,TRBD2,TRBV11-2,TRBJ2-6,CASSRGGAGANVLTF,TGTGCCAGCAGCAGGGGAGGGGCTGGGGCCAACGTCCTGACTTTC
-,-,TRBV12-3/TRBV12-4,TRBJ1-2,CASSYRGVVGYTF,TGTGCCAGCAGTTACCGCGGGGTGGTTGGCTACACCTTC
-,TRBD1,TRBV7-8,TRBJ1-2,CASSLPRQGGSGYTF,TGTGCCAGCAGCTTACCTCGACAGGGAGGAAGTGGCTACACCTTC
-,TRBD1,TRBV3-1/TRBV3-2,TRBJ2-1,CASETGGPPSYNEQFF,TGTGCCAGCGAGACAGGGGGCCCCCCCTCCTACAATGAGCAGTTCTTC
-,-,TRBV5-1,TRBJ2-1,CASSAVALENEQFF,TGCGCCAGCAGCGCGGTGGCCCTTGAGAATGAGCAGTTCTTC
-,TRBD1,TRBV7-2,TRBJ1-2,CASSLNRDRLGYTF,TGTGCCAGCAGCTTGAACCGGGACAGGCTTGGCTACACCTTC
-,-,TRBV30,TRBJ1-2,CAWSEPPGDYGYTF,TGTGCCTGGAGTGAGCCCCCCGGGGACTATGGCTACACCTTC
few,TRBD1,TRBV19,TRBJ1-2,CASSIGQGAGGYTF,TGTGCCAGTAGTATCGGCCAGGGGGCAGGGGGCTACACCTTC
many,TRBD1,TRBV3-1/TRBV3-2,TRBJ2-6,CASSPTGTVSGANVLTF,TGTGCCAGCAGCCCCACCGGGACAGTCTCTGGGGCCAACGTCCTGACTTTC
-,-,TRBV5-1,TRBJ2-3,CASSPGTPRSTDTQYF,TGCGCCAGCAGCCCCGGGACTCCCCGTAGCACAGATACGCAGTATTTT
few,TRBD2,TRBV7-2,TRBJ2-1,CASSLTSLNEQFF,TGTGCCAGCAGCCTGACTAGCCTCAATGAGCAGTTCTTC
-,TRBD2,TRBV10-2,TRBJ2-5,CASSESLPAGRAQYF,TGCGCCAGCAGTGAGTCACTTCCAGCGGGGAGGGCCCAGTACTTC
-,TRBD1,TRBV19,TRBJ1-3,CASSPPDRWTGNTIYF,TGTGCCAGTAGTCCGCCGGACAGGTGGACTGGAAACACCATATATTTT
-,-,TRBV12-3/TRBV12-4,TRBJ2-7,CASTLGGAYEQYF,TGTGCCAGCACCCTAGGGGGTGCCTACGAGCAGTACTTC
-,TRBD1,TRBV4-1,TRBJ1-5,CASSQEGQGRQPQHF,TGCGCCAGCAGCCAAGAGGGACAGGGGCGACAGCCCCAGCATTTT
few,-,TRBV24-1,TRBJ1-2,CATSPSGGNYGYTF,TGTGCCACCAGTCCGTCGGGCGGGAACTATGGCTACACCTTC
-,TRBD1,TRBV6-1,TRBJ2-1,CASSESTGGKDEQFF,TGTGCCAGCAGTGAAAGTACAGGGGGAAAGGATGAGCAGTTCTTC
-,TRBD1,TRBV5-1,TRBJ1-2,CASSWDRFNYGYTF,TGCGCCAGCAGCTGGGACAGATTTAACTATGGCTACACCTTC
-,-,TRBV10-1,TRBJ2-5,CASSYGQGGTSETQYF,TGCGCCAGCAGTTACGGACAGGGAGGGACCTCGGAGACCCAGTACTTC
-,-,TRBV5-1,TRBJ1-1,CASSLGRQLLNTEAFF,TGCGCCAGCAGCTTGGGCAGACAGCTACTTAACACTGAAGCTTTCTTT
-,-,TRBV4-1,TRBJ1-1,CASSQERRFEAFF,TGCGCCAGCAGCCAAGAGAGGCGGTTTGAAGCTTTCTTT
-,TRBD2,TRBV11-2,TRBJ2-1,CASSLETSGAGFQFF,TGTGCCAGCAGCTTAGAGACTAGCGGGGCCGGGTTCCAGTTCTTC
-,TRBD1,TRBV10-3,TRBJ2-3,CAISDPGTGGADTQYF,TGTGCCATCAGTGACCCCGGGACAGGGGGAGCAGATACGCAGTATTTT
-,TRBD2,TRBV6-1,TRBJ2-7,CASSEGPGTSGRNYEQYF,TGTGCCAGCAGTGAAGGCCCTGGGACTAGCGGGCGAAACTACGAGCAGTACTTC
-,-,TRBV18,TRBJ1-5,CASSPDRNQPQHF,TGTGCCAGCTCACCCGACAGGAATCAGCCCCAGCATTTT
-,-,TRBV5-5,TRBJ2-2,CASSAPDRGGELFF,TGTGCCAGCAGCGCTCCTGATAGGGGCGGGGAGCTGTTTTTT
few,-,TRBV18,TRBJ1-2,CASSSGDGNYGYTF,TGTGCCAGCTCATCAGGCGACGGAAACTATGGCTACACCTTC